What follows describes a single TCR beta chain. Its antigen is currently unknown. Subjects with ophthalmopathy showed a Clinical Activity Score no lower than 3, a NOSPECS grade no lower than 4, and a duration shorter than 3 months. Any patient presenting with uncontrolled infection, other autoimmune disease, pregnancy or lactation was left out. This sample stems from a study of T cells in Graves' hyperthyroidism and ophthalmopathy. Study-wide points: Blood held most thyroid clonotypes expanded above 0.001 frequency. Ophthalmopathy could be told apart from stable hyperthyroidism with a 13 V-J model.

CDR3 size: 13 residues. Trimming took 0 bases from V and 7 from J, leaving 7 bases between them. Germline V gene lookup returns CDR1 MNHEY and CDR2 SVGEGT. There were TCR beta CDR3 regions amplified from RNA transcripts. TCR CDR3 regions were first amplified by RT-PCR with HTBI primers. Each CDR3 protein is one row after TCRdb ran MiXCR on the multiplex PCR reads. The sample contains hundreds of thousands of distinct CDR3 sequences, 20% of which appear only once. This sequence originates from a man aged 35 to 55 with Graves' ophthalmopathy. What was sequenced was blood. The chain uses TRBV6-2 or TRBV6-3 and TRBJ1-3, with a weak D call TRBD1 (5 bases). The DNA of the CDR3 is TGTGCCAGCAGTTACTCGTGGGGGAACACCATATATTTT. This sequence encodes CASSYSWGNTIYF.